This passage covers 6 T cell receptor beta chains from one sample sequenced in a study of blood T cell repertoires in COVID-19. Using immunoSEQ multiplex PCR, the repertoire was profiled, and TCRdb retains in-frame clones only, with some absent. The table includes over 65,000 clones, approximately 83% detected once. Input material: peripheral blood. The receptor source for this set is a human donor in a cohort sampled during active COVID-19.

J is TRBJ2-7 and V is TRBV28; the D gene is possibly TRBD2 (5 bases). The CDR3 runs to 13 residues. The V end was cut by 7 bases, the J end by 4 bases, with 14 bases between. CDR1 is MDHEN and CDR2 is SYDVKM in the germline V gene. CDR3 sequence: CASTRGPTYEQYF. The CDR3 DNA is TGTGCCAGCACTCGGGGTCCTACGTACGAGCAGTACTTC.

J is TRBJ2-3 and V is TRBV2, with 8 bases fitting TRBD2. This CDR3 has 19 residues. J was trimmed by 0 bases and V by 3 bases; bases with no gene match: 14. The V gene's germline CDR1 is SNHLY and CDR2 FYNNEI. DNA for the CDR3: TGTGCCAGCAGTGAGGGTAGGAAGCGGGGGCGCACTAGCACAGATACGCAGTATTTT. It is translated as CASSEGRKRGRTSTDTQYF.

The chain employs TRBV24-1 and TRBJ1-1; TRBD1 agrees at 8 bases. This CDR3 is built from 17 residues. J gave up 1 base and V 3 bases, and 9 bases lay outside the gene matches. In germline, CDR1 is KGHDR, CDR2 SFDVKD. The CDR3: CATSDAGTGSTNTEAFF. CDR3 DNA: TGTGCCACCAGTGATGCCGGGACAGGTTCTACGAACACTGAAGCTTTCTTT.

This chain uses TRBV5-1 with TRBJ1-4; tentative D call: TRBD1 (6 bases). The CDR3 loop spans 14 amino acids. The germline V and J ends were trimmed by 4 bases and 8 bases, with 15 bases remaining between them. Germline lookup yields CDR1 SGHRS and CDR2 YFSETQ. CDR3 nucleotides: TGCGCCAGCAGCCTTCAGGGGATAGGGGAAAAACTGTTTTTT. It translates to CASSLQGIGEKLFF. Drawing the rest from reference TRBV5-1 and TRBJ1-4, the complete variable domain is KAGVTQTPRYLIKTRGQQVTLSCSPISGHRSVSWYQQTPGQGLQFLFEYFSETQRNKGNFPGRFSGRQFSNSRSEMNVSTLELGDSALYLCASSLQGIGEKLFFGSGTQLSVL.

The rearrangement uses TRBV7-9 and TRBJ2-7, with D unclear. Germline V gene sequence: CDR1 SEHNR, CDR2 FQNEAQ (reference sequence). V lost 2 bases and J 5 bases, leaving 13 bases between the germline ends. This CDR3 contains 14 residues. For the CDR3, the DNA is TGTGCCAGCAGCTTAAAGTCAGGCAGGAACGAGCAGTACTTC. It yields the protein CASSLKSGRNEQYF.

The gene calls are TRBV5-1 and TRBJ2-1; TRBD1 matches 9 bases. Germline trimming cut 4 bases from V and 5 bases from J; bases unmatched to any gene: 10. The CDR3 extends over 16 amino acids. Germline CDR1 is SGHRS and CDR2 is YFSETQ. The CDR3 sequence: CASSRRQGVRNNEQFF. The CDR3 region has the DNA TGCGCCAGCAGCCGCAGACAGGGGGTTAGAAACAATGAGCAGTTCTTC.